This paragraph reports one T cell receptor (beta chain). Its specific antigen is unknown. Base-call qualities are not available, and no considerably larger clone is one nucleotide away. The immunoSEQ Assay was the method used to sequence TCRbeta CDR3 regions. After extraction, genomic DNA underwent amplification by bias-controlled multiplex PCR, followed by high-throughput sequencing. Per the source publication's procedure: To quantify the absolute abundance of every unique TCRbeta CDR3 region, sequences were collapsed and filtered. T cell fraction was estimated by normalizing TCRbeta template counts to usable DNA, which was measured by amplifying reference genes present in all nucleated cells. Repertoire TCRs were annotated as SARS-CoV-2-specific when V gene, CDR3 amino acid sequence and J gene were exactly matched to a known reactive TCR set. MIRA supplied the reference SARS-CoV-2 TCR set, which was filtered for enrichment in COVID-19-positive ImmuneCODE repertoires so that public or cross-reactive TCRs were removed. Using the MIRA antigens, annotated TCRs were further analysed by specific ORF or by position within an ORF. Breadth was defined as the number of annotated unique rearrangements divided by the total number of unique productive rearrangements, and depth was defined as the summed frequency of the annotated unique rearrangements. Two-sided Wilcoxon rank-sum tests were used to compare TCR breadth between groups. TCRdb took this table from immuneACCESS and kept in-frame rearrangements with V and J called. Such tables lack part of the clones; where checked against another copy, unresolved V genes explain under half of the gap, and the rest is unexplained. The DNA gave D and trimming, while V, J and clone size come from that table. The sample table lists some 340,000 clones, around four fifths of them with a count of one. The top ten clonotypes cover 2% to 2.5% of the sample.

The data are from a study of Ad26.COV2.S vaccination and SARS-CoV-2 variants (dated by TCRdb to the early 2020s). Regarding the study in general: Vaccine-arm donors came from COV1001, a multicentre, randomized, double-blind, placebo-controlled phase I-IIa trial of Ad26.COV2.S in healthy adults. Ad26.COV2.S was given intramuscularly at 5x10^10 or 1x10^11 viral particles, as a single shot or as two shots 56 days apart. Sequencing of the TCRbeta repertoire served to evaluate the specificity and breadth of SARS-CoV-2-reactive T cell receptors following Ad26.COV2.S vaccination. A total of 32 samples were included in the TCR-sequenced set, comprising approximately 20 Ad26.COV2.S vaccine recipients, 5 placebo recipients and 8 SARS-CoV-2 convalescent individuals. Trial participants were randomized into five groups of five, in which low-dose or high-dose Ad26.COV2.S was given once or twice, or placebo was given on both occasions. Investigators did not know the trial group allocation while performing experiments and assessing outcomes. General study outcomes and caveats: The authors noted that the TCR breadth and depth analyses may have underestimated total T cell responses. After vaccination, spike-specific CD8+ and CD4+ T cell responses were reported to show substantial breadth. Comparing responses between vaccine doses or regimens was not something the study was powered to do. Ad26.COV2.S recipients had higher spike-specific TCR breadth than placebo recipients (P = 0.0014). Vaccine and placebo recipients had comparable non-spike TCR breadth, which fits with the vaccine containing only spike.

According to the study, the label for this sample's treatment or condition signals: some 20 received Ad26.COV2.S at low or high dose, single or two shots; a few received placebo; per-sample allocation not given. For vaccine and placebo recipients, repertoires were sequenced using samples collected on day 63 after the first injection. Cohort 1b enrolled about two dozen adults aged 18-55 years at a single site in Boston, USA, between 29 July and 7 August 2020. As a vaccine, Ad26.COV2.S was a replication-incompetent adenovirus type 26 vector that expressed a prefusion-stabilized SARS-CoV-2 spike protein derived from the original Wuhan strain. V lost 4 bases and J lost 5 bases; the stretch between them is 14 bases long. Per the germline V gene, SGHDN is the CDR1 and FVKESK is the CDR2. The CDR3 spans 14 residues, from the cysteine through the phenylalanine. Only the CDR3 DNA stays, 42 bases, in frame from base 1.

This sequence uses TRBV14 and TRBJ2-5, with the D gene too uncertain to name. This sample comprised peripheral blood, obtained in a trial of Ad26.COV2.S vaccine versus placebo. This receptor was taken from a person aged 18-60 years who received the Ad26.COV2.S COVID-19 vaccine or a placebo. The CDR3 protein: CASSPQKYAETQYF. The DNA reads as follows: TGTGCCAGCAGCCCACAAAAATACGCTGAGACCCAGTACTTC.